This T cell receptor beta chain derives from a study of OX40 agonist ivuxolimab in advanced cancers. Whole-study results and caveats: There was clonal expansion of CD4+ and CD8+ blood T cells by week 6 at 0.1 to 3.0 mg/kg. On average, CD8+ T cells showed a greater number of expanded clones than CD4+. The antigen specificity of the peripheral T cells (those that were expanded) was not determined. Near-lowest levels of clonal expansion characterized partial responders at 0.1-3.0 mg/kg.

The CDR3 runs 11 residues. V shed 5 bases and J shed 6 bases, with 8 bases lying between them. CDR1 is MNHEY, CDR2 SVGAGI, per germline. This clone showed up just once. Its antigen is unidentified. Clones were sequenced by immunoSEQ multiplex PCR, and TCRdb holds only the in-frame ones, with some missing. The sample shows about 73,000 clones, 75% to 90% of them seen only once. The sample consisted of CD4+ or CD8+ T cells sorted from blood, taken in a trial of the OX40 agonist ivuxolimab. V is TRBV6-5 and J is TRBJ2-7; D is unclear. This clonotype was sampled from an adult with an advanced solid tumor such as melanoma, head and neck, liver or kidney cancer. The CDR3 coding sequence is TGTGCCAGCAGTGCTGCTCTCGAGCAGTACTTC. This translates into CASSAALEQYF.